This is a list of T cell receptor beta chains from one sample in a study of cytomegalovirus exposure and HLA in healthy donors. Only in-frame clones appear in the TCRdb table, and some are missing; sequencing was by immunoSEQ multiplex PCR. The sample includes roughly 190,000 clones, about 80% of them seen just once. Sequencing was carried out using PBMCs. These receptors all stem from a woman aged 25 to 39 in good health and CMV-seropositive. The CDR3 runs from the conserved cysteine through the conserved F or W. D genes are given only for firm matches. Size is omitted from some rows. Given values are once, few, many or a class for expanded clones.

J	size	V	D	DNA	CDR3
TRBJ1-1	-	TRBV28	-	TGTGCCAGCAGCCTTATGACAGGAAACACTGAAGCTTTCTTT	CASSLMTGNTEAFF
TRBJ1-1	-	TRBV5-5	TRBD1	TGTGCCAGCAGCCACGCAAAGGGGGCCTACACTGAAGCTTTCTTT	CASSHAKGAYTEAFF
TRBJ2-2	-	TRBV4-1	-	TGCGCCAGCAGCCTACCTATGCGACAGGTCTTCACCGGGGAGCTGTTTTTT	CASSLPMRQVFTGELFF
TRBJ2-3	-	TRBV29-1	-	TGCAGCGCCTGTGGGGGCGCTAGCGGCTCTCAAGGGACAGATACGCAGTATTTT	CSACGGASGSQGTDTQYF
TRBJ2-7	few	TRBV4-1	-	TGCGCCAGCAGTCAAGGGTGGGGGGTAGGCTACGAGCAGTACTTC	CASSQGWGVGYEQYF
TRBJ2-1	once	TRBV10-1	TRBD1	TGCGCCAGCAGTGATATAGGGACAGTGAACTACAATGAGCAGTTCTTC	CASSDIGTVNYNEQFF
TRBJ1-2	-	TRBV7-2	TRBD1	TGTGCCAGCAGCTCCCAGGGGGGAGACTATGGCTACACCTTC	CASSSQGGDYGYTF
TRBJ2-4	-	TRBV4-3	-	TGCGCCAGCAGCTCGAGGACGGGAGACATTCAGTACTTC	CASSSRTGDIQYF
TRBJ1-4	-	TRBV5-8	-	TGTGCCAGCAGCTCCACGACTGCAGCAACTAATGAAAAACTGTTTTTT	CASSSTTAATNEKLFF
TRBJ2-7	-	TRBV5-1	TRBD1	TGCGCCAGCAGAAGACAGGGAATCGACGAGCAGTACTTC	CASRRQGIDEQYF
TRBJ1-1	once	TRBV15	TRBD1	TGTGCCACCAGCAGAGATGAGGGGGCGGACACTGAAGCTTTCTTT	CATSRDEGADTEAFF
TRBJ2-7	-	TRBV27	TRBD2	TGTGCCAGCAGTCTCAGTAGCGGGAGGGACTACGAGCAGTACTTC	CASSLSSGRDYEQYF
TRBJ1-2	once	TRBV5-1	TRBD1	TGCGCCAGCAGCACGACAGGGGGAAATAACTATGGCTACACCTTC	CASSTTGGNNYGYTF
TRBJ2-3	-	TRBV9	-	TGTGCCAGCAGCGTAGGGGTAAGCGGTGGAAGCACAGATACGCAGTATTTT	CASSVGVSGGSTDTQYF
TRBJ2-1	-	TRBV5-1	TRBD1	TGCGCCAGCAGCCCGGACAGGGCCTCCTGGGGTGAGCAGTTCTTC	CASSPDRASWGEQFF
TRBJ2-7	once	TRBV27	-	TGTGCCAGCAGTTCGGACGGGAGTCTGCCCTACGAGCAGTACTTC	CASSSDGSLPYEQYF
TRBJ2-1	-	TRBV19	TRBD2	TGTGCCAGTAGTATCAGTAGCGGGGGGGCCGGTGAGCAGTTCTTC	CASSISSGGAGEQFF
TRBJ2-7	-	TRBV6-1	TRBD2	TGTGCCACCCTTATATCATCGCGGGAGTTCGGCGAGCAGTACTTC	CATLISSREFGEQYF
TRBJ1-1	-	TRBV5-1	-	TGCGCCAGCAGCGACAAACAGGGAAGCGGTGAAGCTTTCTTT	CASSDKQGSGEAFF